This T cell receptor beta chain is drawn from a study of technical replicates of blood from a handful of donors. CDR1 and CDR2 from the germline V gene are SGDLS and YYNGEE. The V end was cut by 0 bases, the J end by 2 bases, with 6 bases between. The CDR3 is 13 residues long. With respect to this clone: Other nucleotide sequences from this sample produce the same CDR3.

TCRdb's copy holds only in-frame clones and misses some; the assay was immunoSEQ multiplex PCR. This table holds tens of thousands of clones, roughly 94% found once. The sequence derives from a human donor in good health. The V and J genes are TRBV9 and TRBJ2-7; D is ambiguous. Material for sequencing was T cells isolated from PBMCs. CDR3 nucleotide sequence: TGTGCCAGCAGCGTAGGCCAGACCTACGAGCAGTACTTC. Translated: CASSVGQTYEQYF.